The sequence of this T cell receptor (beta chain) was determined in a study of blood T cell repertoires in COVID-19. At the level of the study: Donors in the United States, Italy and Spain gave samples during acute or convalescent COVID-19. PBMCs, B-cell-depleted T cells, or T cells provided the cDNA or gDNA that made up the material.

Trimming removed 3 bases from V and 4 bases from J; junction bases left unmatched: 5. The CDR3 extends over 14 amino acids. Assay: immunoSEQ multiplex PCR; the TCRdb copy retains only in-frame clones and omits some. Of over 200,000 clones listed, approximately 84% were seen once; the top ten hold approximately 15%. The participants were between about 18 and 90 years old and came from about two dozen US areas. What the recovered Cohort 3 donors had was two negative PCRs, clearance, or symptom resolution. This chain links TRBV23-1 with TRBJ2-7; TRBD1 matches at 8 bases. TRBV23-1 is known as an ORF, though its function is uncertain. What was sequenced was PBMCs or T cells enriched from blood (not recorded which). This TCR was sampled from a man aged 35-49 years who had recovered from COVID-19. CDR3 loop: CASSQGDRRYEQYF. CDR3 DNA: TGCGCCAGCAGTCAGGGGGACAGGAGATACGAGCAGTACTTC.